Presented here are 32 T cell receptor beta chains from one specimen sequenced in a study of T cells and Merkel cell carcinoma outcomes. Sequencing was performed with immunoSEQ multiplex PCR; in TCRdb, only in-frame clones are kept and a portion is missing. The sample lists some 15,000 clones, around 86% occurring once. Sequencing was done on a sample of tumor tissue from Merkel cell carcinoma. The receptors were sampled from a human donor with Merkel cell carcinoma.

This clone was seen just once. J is TRBJ2-6 and V is TRBV28; perhaps TRBD2 as D (6 bases). Germline lookup yields CDR1 MDHEN and CDR2 SYDVKM. This CDR3 has 15 residues. Between the trimmed V and J ends, which lost 3 bases and 0 bases, there was a span of 6 bases. DNA for the CDR3: TGTGCCAGCAGTTTGGGGGGCTCTGGGGCCAACGTCCTGACTTTC. This translates into CASSLGGSGANVLTF. Using reference TRBV28 and TRBJ2-6 for the parts outside the CDR3, the full variable domain is DVKVTQSSRYLVKRTGEKVFLECVQDMDHENMFWYRQDPGLGLRLIYFSYDVKMKEKGDIPEGYSVSREKKERFSLILESASTNQTSMYLCASSLGGSGANVLTFGAGSRLTVL.

This chain uses TRBV18 with TRBJ2-3; the D gene is possibly TRBD2 (7 bases). The CDR3 is 16 amino acids. Germline loops: CDR1 KGHSH, CDR2 LQKENI. V lost 0 bases to trimming and J lost 2 bases, with 12 bases between them. CDR3 bases: TGTGCCAGCTCACCACCGGGAGGGGGGTCCACAGATACGCAGTATTTT. It is translated as CASSPPGGGSTDTQYF.

The chain has TRBV11-3 and TRBJ2-1; 7 positions agree with TRBD2. CDR3 size: 13 residues. After removal of 5 bases from V and 6 bases from J, the junction contained 4 bases not matched to a gene. Germline CDR1 SGHNT, CDR2 YENEEA. CDR3 residues: CASSATSANEQFF. Here the CDR3 DNA reads TGTGCCAGCAGCGCCACTAGCGCCAATGAGCAGTTCTTC.

The rearrangement links TRBV7-3 to TRBJ1-1; 7 nucleotides line up with TRBD1. The germline CDR1 and CDR2 sequences are SGHTA and FQGTGA. V lost 8 bases and J lost 1; bases outside the gene matches: 7. CDR3 size: 14 residues. CDR3: CASAWDRENTEAFF. CDR3 bases: TGTGCCAGCGCCTGGGACAGAGAGAACACTGAAGCTTTCTTT.

The genes are TRBV11-2 and TRBJ2-5; D is perhaps TRBD1 (6 bases). V was cut by 6 bases and J by 2 bases, with 19 bases left in between. CDR1 is SGHAT and CDR2 is FQNNGV in the germline V gene. The CDR3 covers 16 residues. CDR3 in DNA: TGTGCCAGCAGTTTTTTTCCCTGGACAGAACAAGAGACCCAGTACTTC. As protein: CASSFFPWTEQETQYF.

In its sample, this clone was seen a few times. This CDR3 is CASSQGPSSGNTIYF. CDR3 nucleotides: TGTGCCAGCAGCCAAGGTCCTTCCTCTGGAAACACCATATATTTT. The J gene is TRBJ1-3, the V gene TRBV4-2, with D unresolved. V gave up 1 base and J gave up 0 bases, with 7 bases separating them. Germline CDR1 reads LGHNA; CDR2 reads YNFKEQ. The CDR3 spans 15 residues.

The chain uses TRBV18 and TRBJ2-6; the D gene is possibly TRBD1 (5 bases). The CDR3 loop spans 20 amino acids. Trimming cost V 3 bases and J 2 bases, with 23 bases left between them. Germline CDR1 and CDR2: KGHSH and LQKENI. The CDR3 protein is CASSPWRTFLDWTGANVLTF. CDR3 sequence (DNA): TGTGCCAGCTCACCTTGGCGGACATTCCTCGATTGGACTGGGGCCAACGTCCTGACTTTC.

V is TRBV7-2 and J is TRBJ2-7, with D possibly matching TRBD2 (7 bases). The CDR3 sequence is 15 residues long. Trimming took 6 bases from V and 3 from J, leaving 18 bases between them. Germline V gene sequence: CDR1 SGHTA, CDR2 FQGNSA. Here the CDR3 DNA reads TGTGCCAGCAGTCCCGGGGGGCCCCGGTTCTACGAGCAGTACTTC. Protein product: CASSPGGPRFYEQYF. The full variable domain, with the rest looked up from reference TRBV7-2 and TRBJ2-7, is GAGVSQSPSNKVTEKGKDVELRCDPISGHTALYWYRQSLGQGLEFLIYFQGNSAPDKSGLPSDRFSAERTGGSVSTLTIQRTQQEDSAVYLCASSPGGPRFYEQYFGPGTRLTVT.

For the CDR3, the DNA is TGTGCCAGCAGCCCCGGACAGGGGGCTCTGGGCAATCAGCCCCAGCATTTT. It encodes CASSPGQGALGNQPQHF. The chain employs TRBV5-8 and TRBJ1-5, with 11 bases that match TRBD1. Trimming at V came to 4 bases and at J to 2 bases, leaving 8 bases not matched to a gene. The germline gives CDR1 SGHTS, CDR2 YDEGEE. CDR3 size: 17 residues.

The chain has TRBV11-2 and TRBJ1-1, with D unclear. Germline CDR1 is SGHAT and CDR2 is FQNNGV. The CDR3 has 14 residues. Trimming left V 6 bases short and J 0 bases short, with 11 bases between. CDR3 protein: CASSLGSVNTEAFF. Here the CDR3 DNA reads TGTGCCAGCAGTCTAGGGTCGGTGAACACTGAAGCTTTCTTT.

V usage is TRBV28 and J usage is TRBJ2-2; TRBD1 matches 8 bases. The CDR3 consists of 15 residues. CDR1 and CDR2 from the germline V gene are MDHEN and SYDVKM. Trimming cost V 6 bases and J 5 bases; bases outside gene matches: 8. The CDR3 sequence: CASSTRTGSTGELFF. The CDR3 nucleotides read TGTGCCAGCAGCACGAGGACAGGGAGTACCGGGGAGCTGTTTTTT.

This clone appeared a few times. The chain carries TRBV19 and TRBJ2-1, with D unclear. V was clipped by 6 bases and J by 3 bases, with 6 bases between them. This CDR3 region has 12 residues. Germline values: CDR1 LNHDA, CDR2 SQIVND (reference sequence). CDR3 nucleotides: TGTGCCAGTAGCGGATACTACAATGAGCAGTTCTTC. Protein sequence: CASSGYYNEQFF.

This clone was detected a few times. The chain joins TRBV19 to TRBJ2-7; D ambiguous. Per germline, CDR1 LNHDA and CDR2 SQIVND (reference sequence). The V and J ends lost 3 bases and 7 bases respectively, with 10 bases between them. The CDR3 sequence is 12 residues long. The CDR3 DNA is TGTGCCAGTAGTATTCCCCCCGGGGAGCAGTACTTC. Residues: CASSIPPGEQYF. The whole variable domain, filled in from reference TRBV19 and TRBJ2-7, reads DGGITQSPKYLFRKEGQNVTLSCEQNLNHDAMYWYRQDPGQGLRLIYYSQIVNDFQKGDIAEGYSVSREKKESFPLTVTSAQKNPTAFYLCASSIPPGEQYFGPGTRLTVT.

The chain couples TRBV28 to TRBJ2-1, with 7 bases fitting TRBD2. CDR1 MDHEN and CDR2 SYDVKM come from the germline V gene. There are 15 residues in the CDR3. J lost 7 bases, V lost 3 bases, and 9 bases had no gene match. This CDR3 reads CASSLSGTTLNEQFF. DNA of the CDR3: TGTGCCAGCAGTTTGTCCGGGACTACTCTTAATGAGCAGTTCTTC.

The chain combines TRBV9 with TRBJ2-3, with a possible D match to TRBD2 (6 bases). This CDR3 region has 14 residues. V lost 4 bases, J lost 3 bases, and 12 bases lay in between. The germline gives CDR1 SGDLS, CDR2 YYNGEE. CDR3 residues: CASSPAGRTDTQYF. Here the CDR3 DNA reads TGTGCCAGCAGCCCGGCGGGGAGAACAGATACGCAGTATTTT. The variable domain in full, completed from reference TRBV9 and TRBJ2-3, reads DSGVTQTPKHLITATGQRVTLRCSPRSGDLSVYWYQQSLDQGLQFLIQYYNGEERAKGNILERFSAQQFPDLHSELNLSSLELGDSALYFCASSPAGRTDTQYFGPGTRLTVL.

For this clone: Other nucleotide sequences in the sample specify the same CDR3. V is TRBV29-1 and J is TRBJ1-1; perhaps TRBD1 as D (5 bases). The CDR3 runs 14 residues. Trimming removed 4 bases at V and 1 base at J, with 13 bases between. Germline CDR1 and CDR2: SQVTM and ANQGSEA. CDR3 DNA: TGCAGCGTTGCGAGAGGGACGGAGAACACTGAAGCTTTCTTT. Encoded protein: CSVARGTENTEAFF.

This clone was found once. The chain employs TRBV7-8 and TRBJ2-3; 13 bases are a match to TRBD2. Germline CDR1 and CDR2: SGHVS and FQNEAQ. The CDR3 spans 18 residues. Germline trimming cut 1 base from V and 2 bases from J; bases unmatched to any gene: 6. CDR3: CASSLGLTSGRNTDTQYF. The CDR3 bases are TGTGCCAGCAGCTTAGGTTTGACTAGCGGGAGGAACACAGATACGCAGTATTTT. The entire variable domain, with the rest obtained from reference TRBV7-8 and TRBJ2-3, is as follows: GAGVSQSPRYKVAKRGQDVALRCDPISGHVSLFWYQQALGQGPEFLTYFQNEAQLDKSGLPSDRFFAERPEGSVSTLKIQRTQQEDSAVYLCASSLGLTSGRNTDTQYFGPGTRLTVL.

The V and J genes are TRBV6-1 and TRBJ1-5; TRBD1 matches 7 bases. This CDR3 has 11 residues. The junction had 1 base not matched to a gene; V was cut back by 5 bases and J by 9 bases. Germline V gives CDR1 MNHNS, CDR2 SASEGT. Here the CDR3 DNA reads TGTGCCAGCAGTCACAGGGGGCCCCAGCATTTT. It is translated as CASSHRGPQHF.

This chain joins TRBV4-1 and TRBJ2-5, with 15 nucleotides matching TRBD2. This CDR3 region has 18 residues. Germline-derived CDR1 and CDR2 are MGHRA and YSYEKL. The J segment lost 5 bases and the V segment lost 3 bases, leaving 10 bases of the junction unmatched. The CDR3 DNA sequence: TGCGCCAGCAGCCATGGACTAGCGGGGGGGCCGGCGGGCGAGACCCAGTACTTC. This gives the protein CASSHGLAGGPAGETQYF.

The V call is TRBV5-4, the J call TRBJ2-5; 14 bases are shared with TRBD2. V was clipped by 4 bases and J by 3 bases; unmatched bases: 2. The V gene's germline CDR1 is SGHNT and CDR2 YYREEE (reference sequence). The CDR3 is 15 residues long. The CDR3 sequence: CASSKTSGGEETQYF. Written as DNA, the CDR3 is TGTGCCAGCAGCAAGACTAGCGGGGGGGAAGAGACCCAGTACTTC.

As regards this clone: The germline gene is not matched at one end of the junction; a read error may be the cause. V gene TRBV6-5 combines with J gene TRBJ2-2, with D unresolved. The CDR3 is made up of 14 amino acids. CDR1 is MNHEY, CDR2 SVGAGI, per germline. CDR3: CASTPVRRTGELFF. The DNA for the CDR3 is TGTGCCAGCACCCCGGTTCGACGCACCGGAGAGCTGTTTTTT.

A remark on this clone: At the DNA level, this CDR3 is encoded by other sequences in the same sample as well. V and J are TRBV19 and TRBJ1-1; TRBD1 is a possible D gene (6 bases). The germline CDR1 and CDR2 sequences are LNHDA and SQIVND (reference sequence). The CDR3 extends over 13 amino acids. The V end was cut by 1 base, the J end by 5 bases, with 8 bases between. This CDR3 reads CASSIGTATEAFF. The CDR3, as DNA: TGTGCCAGTAGTATAGGGACAGCAACTGAAGCTTTCTTT.

The V gene is TRBV7-9, the J gene TRBJ2-7, with 7 nucleotides matching TRBD1. There are 14 residues in the CDR3. J lost 4 bases, V lost 5 bases, and 8 bases had no gene match. Germline-derived CDR1 and CDR2 are SEHNR and FQNEAQ (reference sequence). This CDR3 reads CASSDRDLLYEQYF. For the CDR3, the DNA is TGTGCCAGCAGCGACAGGGATCTCCTGTACGAGCAGTACTTC.

The chain is built from TRBV20-1 and TRBJ1-5; D gene ambiguous. The CDR3 consists of 11 residues. Trimming took off 0 bases at V and 11 bases at J, with 8 bases between the two ends. Germline assignment: CDR1 DFQATT and CDR2 SNEGSKA (reference sequence). The DNA for the CDR3 is TGCAGTGCTAGAGATCGGAGAGCCCAGCATTTT. It specifies CSARDRRAQHF.

This chain joins TRBV2 and TRBJ2-5, with 7 bases that match TRBD2. The CDR3 length is 13 residues. CDR1 is SNHLY, CDR2 FYNNEI, per germline. The junction had 4 bases not matched to a gene; V was cut back by 6 bases and J by 3 bases. The CDR3 sequence is CASRGLDKETQYF. For the CDR3, the DNA is TGTGCCAGCAGAGGACTAGACAAAGAGACCCAGTACTTC.

This clone showed up just once. The chain links TRBV2 to TRBJ1-5; the D gene is possibly TRBD1 (6 bases). Germline lookup yields CDR1 SNHLY and CDR2 FYNNEI. V gave up 6 bases and J gave up 1 base, with 13 bases separating them. CDR3 length: 15 amino acids. This CDR3 reads CASSQDSTSNQPQHF. The DNA of the CDR3 is TGTGCCAGCAGCCAGGACAGCACCAGCAATCAGCCCCAGCATTTT.

This chain uses TRBV30 with TRBJ2-5, with D uncertain. The CDR3 consists of 12 residues. Germline-derived CDR1 and CDR2 are GTSNPN and SVGIG (reference sequence). V gave up 2 bases and J gave up 4 bases, with 8 bases separating them. CDR3 DNA sequence: TGTGCCTGGAGTAGGAGTCGAGAGACCCAGTACTTC. Translation: CAWSRSRETQYF.

As for this clone: An end of the junction differs from the germline gene, which may be a read error. The rearrangement joins TRBV7-9 to TRBJ1-3, with D possibly being TRBD1 (5 bases). Germline CDR1 is SEHNR and CDR2 is FQNEAQ (reference sequence). CDR3 length: 13 residues. The CDR3 coding sequence is TGTGCCAGCAGCTTGCAGGGTAGAAACACTATATATTTT. This translates into CASSLQGRNTIYF.

V is TRBV6-1 and J is TRBJ2-1; D not resolved. Trimming removed 5 bases from V and 7 bases from J, with 6 bases in between. Germline values: CDR1 MNHNS, CDR2 SASEGT. The CDR3 is 11 amino acids. The CDR3 nucleotides read TGTGCCAGCAGTTTGGAGAATGAGCAGTTCTTC. As protein: CASSLENEQFF.

Comments on this clone: A junction end diverges from the germline sequence, so it may reflect a read error. The same CDR3 arises from other DNA sequences in this sample as well. The V call is TRBV7-9, the J call TRBJ1-6; D gene unclear. Germline V gives CDR1 SEHNR, CDR2 FQNEAQ (reference sequence). The CDR3 has 12 residues. The CDR3 DNA sequence: TGTGCCAGCAGCTTAGAAAATTCACCCCTCCATTTT. Translating gives CASSLENSPLHF.

This chain uses TRBV6-5 with TRBJ2-1; 8 bases are a match to TRBD2. The CDR3 is made up of 14 amino acids. Losses at the gene ends were 5 bases for V and 6 bases for J; bases not matched to a gene: 6. Germline CDR1 reads MNHEY; CDR2 reads SVGAGI. The CDR3 region is CASSTRGGSNEQFF. The CDR3 DNA reads as TGTGCCAGCAGTACACGGGGGGGGTCCAATGAGCAGTTCTTC.

This clone has a single count. Other DNA sequences in this specimen translate into the identical CDR3. The J gene is TRBJ1-2, the V gene TRBV7-2, with 7 positions matching TRBD1. J gave up 6 bases and V 2 bases, and 3 bases lay outside the gene matches. The length of the CDR3 is 13 residues. CDR1 and CDR2 (germline): SGHTA, FQGNSA. CDR3 sequence: CASSLRQGDGYTF. DNA of the CDR3: TGTGCCAGCAGCTTAAGACAGGGAGATGGCTACACCTTC.